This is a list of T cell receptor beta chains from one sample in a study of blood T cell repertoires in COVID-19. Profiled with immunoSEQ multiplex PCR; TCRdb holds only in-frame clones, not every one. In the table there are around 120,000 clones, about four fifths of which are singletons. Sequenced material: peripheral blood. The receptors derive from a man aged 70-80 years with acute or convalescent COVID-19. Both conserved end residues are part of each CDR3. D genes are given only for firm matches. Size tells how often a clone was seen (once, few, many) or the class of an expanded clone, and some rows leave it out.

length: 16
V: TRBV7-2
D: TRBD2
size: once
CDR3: CASSPGVAGPPGELFF

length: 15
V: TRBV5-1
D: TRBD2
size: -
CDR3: CASSSTGTSVPEQFF

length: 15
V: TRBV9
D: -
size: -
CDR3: CASSEGGHSTDTQYF

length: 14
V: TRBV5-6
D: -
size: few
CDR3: CASSKAAKSEKLFF

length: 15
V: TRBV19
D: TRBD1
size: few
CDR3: CASSTGTGGSEPQHF

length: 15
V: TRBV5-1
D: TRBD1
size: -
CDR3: CASRIRPGQQETQYF

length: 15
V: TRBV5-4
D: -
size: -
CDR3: CASSQVWGAYNEQFF

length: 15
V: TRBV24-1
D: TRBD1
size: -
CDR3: CATSERQGGDYGYTF

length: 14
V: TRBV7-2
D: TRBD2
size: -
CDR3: CASSRLGRGNTQYF

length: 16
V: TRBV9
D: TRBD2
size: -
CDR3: CASSVLAGGSFYEQYF

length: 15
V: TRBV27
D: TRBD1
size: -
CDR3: CASSFEGARNSPLHF

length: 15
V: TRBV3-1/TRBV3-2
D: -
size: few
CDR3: CASSRLPRGNTEAFF

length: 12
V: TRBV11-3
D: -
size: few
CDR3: CASSSGTYEQYF

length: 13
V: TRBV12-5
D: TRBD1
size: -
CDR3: CASGTGESQPQHF

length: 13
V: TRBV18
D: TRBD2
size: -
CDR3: CASLAGENNEQFF

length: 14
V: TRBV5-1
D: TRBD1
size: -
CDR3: CASSKGTGRGEQYF

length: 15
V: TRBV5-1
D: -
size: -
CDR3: CASSVNRVQGETQYF

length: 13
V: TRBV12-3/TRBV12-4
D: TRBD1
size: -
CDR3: CASSQGQFYGYTF

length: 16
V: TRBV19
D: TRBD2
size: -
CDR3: CASSMRRGSRTDTQYF

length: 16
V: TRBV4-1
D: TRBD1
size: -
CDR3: CASSQLPGQGHQPQHF

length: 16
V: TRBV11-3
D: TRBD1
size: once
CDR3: CASSRDAGQGNSPLHF

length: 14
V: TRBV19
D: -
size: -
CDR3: CASTIVTSGNTIYF

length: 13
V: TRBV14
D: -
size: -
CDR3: CASSQALEETQYF

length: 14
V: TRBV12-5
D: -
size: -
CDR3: CASGLFGASNEQFF

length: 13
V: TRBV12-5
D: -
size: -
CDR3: CASGLVPPGGYTF

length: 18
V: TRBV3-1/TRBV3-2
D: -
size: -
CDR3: CASSQDLGADKYQETQYF

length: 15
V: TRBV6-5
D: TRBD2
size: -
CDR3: CASRRTSGGIYEQYF

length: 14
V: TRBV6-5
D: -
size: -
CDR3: CASSQSASTDTQYF

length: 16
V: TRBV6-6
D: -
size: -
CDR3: CASRPQLGLSGNTIYF

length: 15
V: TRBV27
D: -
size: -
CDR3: CASSFVGHDRETQYF

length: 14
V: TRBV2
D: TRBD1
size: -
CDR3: CASRRGPENTEAFF

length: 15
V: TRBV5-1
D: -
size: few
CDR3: CASSSSFGALYGYTF

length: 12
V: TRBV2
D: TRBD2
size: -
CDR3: CASSGSGGRQFF

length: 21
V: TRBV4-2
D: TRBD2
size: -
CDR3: CASSQGGSGTSGGYDYNEQFF

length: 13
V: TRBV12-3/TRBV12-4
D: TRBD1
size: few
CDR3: CASRMTGGATQYF

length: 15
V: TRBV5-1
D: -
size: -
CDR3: CASSLEITANTEAFF

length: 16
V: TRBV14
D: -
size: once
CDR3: CASSQVMGASYNEQFF

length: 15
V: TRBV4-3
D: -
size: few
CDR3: CASSQAFYRNTEAFF

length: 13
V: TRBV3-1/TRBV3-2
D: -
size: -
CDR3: CASSTQGTYGYTF